This T cell receptor beta chain comes out of a study of sequential checkpoint blockade in melanoma. Study details: First-line arms were nivolumab then ipilimumab, or the reverse, randomized 1:1. Around 21 patients had tumor biopsies before treatment and at week 13.

The CDR3 runs 13 residues. The germline gives CDR1 MDHEN, CDR2 SYDVKM. Trimming left V 8 bases short and J 3 bases short, with 13 bases between. This sample's treatment: randomized to nivolumab then ipilimumab (arm A) or the reverse (arm B). No patient had prior DNA-damaging chemotherapy. Generated by immunoSEQ multiplex PCR, the TCRdb table keeps only in-frame clones and is missing some. The sample shows about 5,100 clones, 25% to 40% of them seen only once. The table lists this clone with a few counts. J is TRBJ1-1 and V is TRBV28, with D possibly being TRBD1 (6 bases). This sequence originates from a human donor with melanoma. The source material was tumor tissue (inferred from file names), sampled from a patient given nivolumab and ipilimumab in sequence. CDR3 bases: TGTGCCAGCCGTCATAGGGGGTACACTGAAGCTTTCTTT. Residues: CASRHRGYTEAFF.